Listed below are T cell receptor beta chains from one sample, sequenced in a study of blood T cell repertoires in COVID-19. Libraries were prepared by immunoSEQ multiplex PCR; TCRdb keeps only in-frame clonotypes and omits some of them. The data contain tens of thousands of clones, approximately 84% of them singletons. The source material was peripheral blood. These receptors all come from a man aged 35 to 55 with acute or convalescent COVID-19. CDR3s leave out the opening cysteine and the closing phenylalanine or tryptophan. D genes are given only for firm matches.

TRBV3-1/TRBV3-2	TRBJ1-1	NA	ASSPNTANTEAF
TRBV7-3	TRBJ1-1	NA	ASSLTGRAEAF
TRBV5-4	TRBJ1-2	NA	ASSLEQSRGGYT
TRBV3-1/TRBV3-2	TRBJ1-3	TRBD1	ASSPTTGSGNTIY
TRBV5-1	TRBJ1-2	TRBD1	ASSVNPGQGVYGYT
TRBV3-1/TRBV3-2	TRBJ1-4	NA	ASSQGSGSPNEKLF
TRBV5-4	TRBJ2-6	NA	ASSLLVVSGANVLT
TRBV10-3	TRBJ1-5	NA	AISDPFDSSNQPQH
TRBV9	TRBJ1-1	NA	ASSEGSGGDTEAF
TRBV11-3	TRBJ2-7	NA	ASSLDIRGEQY
TRBV10-3	TRBJ1-5	TRBD1	AISEGGQGIGNNQPQH
TRBV2	TRBJ1-5	TRBD1	ASRQGQGDQPQH
TRBV7-2	TRBJ2-7	NA	ASSFKGAGEQY